This TCR beta chain was captured in a study of T cell clones after liver transplantation. Study overall: TCRbeta sequencing after a pre-transplant mixed lymphocyte reaction identified graft-donor-reactive clones, later tracked in post-transplant blood. Blood was drawn pre-transplant, before withdrawal, and after full or failed withdrawal. General study results and limits: In two subjects, few donor cells limited the measurable donor-reactive repertoire.

The protocol was immunoSEQ multiplex PCR, while the TCRdb copy is restricted to in-frame clones and leaves out a portion. The table shows 12,000 to 15,000 clones, with over 90% occurring only once. On this clone itself: Antigen specificity is unknown.

The material was CD8+ T cells from blood, obtained before liver transplant. This clonotype originated in a human donor who received a liver transplant.

CDR3: CASSYSLAGVVREQFF. The CDR3 nucleotides are TGTGCCAGCAGTTACAGTCTAGCGGGAGTAGTAAGGGAGCAGTTCTTC. The V and J genes are TRBV6-5 and TRBJ2-1; TRBD2 matches 10 bases. This CDR3 contains 16 residues. V was pared by 2 bases and J by 10 bases, with 11 bases of the junction left unmatched. The V gene's germline CDR1 is MNHEY and CDR2 SVGAGI.